These T cell receptor beta chains were read from a single sample in a study of CD8 T cells in ankylosing spondylitis. In TCRdb, the 5' RACE reads were re-called with MiXCR into one record per CDR3 protein. The table lists under 120,000 distinct CDR3 sequences, under 30% of them singletons. What was sequenced was synovial fluid, either unsorted or a sorted T cell fraction (not recorded which). These receptors originate from a male donor with ankylosing spondylitis. Both conserved end residues are part of each CDR3. The D gene is left open where the match is weak. Size is stated for part of the rows, as once, few or many counts, or as a class when the clone is expanded.

TRBD2	TRBJ2-1	many	TRBV11-2	TGTGCCAGCAGCTCAAGAGTAAGCGGGAGAGTAGCATTTCGGATGAATGAGCAGTTCTTC	CASSSRVSGRVAFRMNEQFF
.	TRBJ2-2	.	TRBV6-6	TGTGCCACCCAACTCCTCACCGGGGAGCTGTTTTTT	CATQLLTGELFF
TRBD2	TRBJ2-2	.	TRBV3-1	TGTGCCAGCAGCCACCGCCCGGGACTAGACAACACCGGGGAGCTGTTTTTT	CASSHRPGLDNTGELFF
TRBD2	TRBJ2-1	.	TRBV19	TGTGCCAGTAGTATTAAACGACTAGCGGGAGGGATCAATGAGCAGTTCTTC	CASSIKRLAGGINEQFF
.	TRBJ2-6	medium-sized	TRBV20-1	TGCAGTGCTACCTCCCATCTCTCTGGGGCCAACGTCCTGACTTTC	CSATSHLSGANVLTF
TRBD2	TRBJ2-1	few	TRBV29-1	TGCAGCGTCGCCCGACTAGCGGGAGATGAGCAGTTCTTC	CSVARLAGDEQFF
TRBD2	TRBJ2-1	many	TRBV19	TGTGCCAGTAGTATAGGACTAGCGGTCTCGGATGAGCAGTTCTTC	CASSIGLAVSDEQFF
TRBD2	TRBJ2-1	many	TRBV15	TGTGCCACCAGCCAAAGGACTAGCGGCCTCAATGAGCAGTTCTTC	CATSQRTSGLNEQFF
.	TRBJ2-1	.	TRBV20-1	TGCAGTGCTAGCTCAGCTAGCCTTGGCCTCAATGAGCAGTTCTTC	CSASSASLGLNEQFF
.	TRBJ1-5	few	TRBV18	TGTGCCAGCTCACCAACGAAGTCCGGGAAGGGCCATCAGCCCCAGCATTTT	CASSPTKSGKGHQPQHF
TRBD1	TRBJ1-1	many	TRBV5-1	TGCGCCACCTCGACAGGGAGGAACACTGAAGCTTTCTTT	CATSTGRNTEAFF
.	TRBJ2-2	.	TRBV5-1	TGCGCCAGCAGCTTGATGGGGGCGAACACCGGGGAGCTGTTTTTT	CASSLMGANTGELFF
TRBD2	TRBJ2-3	.	TRBV12-3/TRBV12-4	TGTGCCAGCAGTTTCGGGAGGGCCGACACAGATACGCAGTATTTT	CASSFGRADTDTQYF
TRBD2	TRBJ2-3	.	TRBV4-1	TGCGCCAGCAGCCGAGTTGGCGGGAGGGCCACAGATACGCAGTATTTT	CASSRVGGRATDTQYF
.	TRBJ1-5	many	TRBV6-1	TGTGCCCTCTCCTCGTCATTCGATCAGCCCCAGCATTTT	CALSSSFDQPQHF
.	TRBJ2-7	few	TRBV2	TGTGCCAGCAGGTCTGTGGAGGCCTACGAGCAGTACTTC	CASRSVEAYEQYF
TRBD1	TRBJ2-1	.	TRBV30	TGTGCCTGGAGTGTGACAGGGGTTTGGAATGAGCAGTTCTTC	CAWSVTGVWNEQFF
.	TRBJ2-2	.	TRBV5-1	TGCGCCAGCAGCTTGGACAGGGTAATATCCGGGGAGCTGTTTTTT	CASSLDRVISGELFF
TRBD2	TRBJ2-1	.	TRBV2	TGTGCCAGCAGGGAACTAGCGGGAGACTACAATGAGCAGTTCTTC	CASRELAGDYNEQFF
TRBD2	TRBJ2-7	few	TRBV20-1	TGCAGTGCTTTAGCGGGGGAGTACGAGCAGTACTTC	CSALAGEYEQYF
.	TRBJ2-5	few	TRBV27	TGTGCCAGCAGACGAGGGGCGCAAGAGACCCAGTACTTC	CASRRGAQETQYF
.	TRBJ1-6	.	TRBV6-5	TGTGCCAGCAGTTTGACGGAGGGAGGTTCACCCCTCCACTTT	CASSLTEGGSPLHF
.	TRBJ2-5	.	TRBV11-2	TGTGCCAGCAGCCTTAACAGGCTGGGGGAGACCCAGTACTTC	CASSLNRLGETQYF
TRBD2	TRBJ2-3	few	TRBV4-2	TGTGCCAGCAGCCTCCGGACTAGCGGGAGCTCGACAGATACGCAGTATTTT	CASSLRTSGSSTDTQYF
.	TRBJ2-1	medium-sized	TRBV5-1	TGCGCCAGCAGCTGGGGTACAGGGCAAGAGCAGTTCTTC	CASSWGTGQEQFF
.	TRBJ2-5	.	TRBV20-1	TGCAGTGCAAACAGGGTCACGTACGAGACCCAGTACTTC	CSANRVTYETQYF
.	TRBJ2-1	few	TRBV5-6	TGTGCCAGCAGCTTCACGCAGGCATACAATGAGCAGTTCTTC	CASSFTQAYNEQFF
TRBD2	TRBJ2-5	.	TRBV11-2	TGTGCCAGCAGCCGACTAGCGGGAGTGAGGGAGACCCAGTACTTC	CASSRLAGVRETQYF
TRBD1	TRBJ1-4	many	TRBV29-1	TGCAGCGCTCAGGGGGCCTTTAATGAAAAACTGTTTTTT	CSAQGAFNEKLFF
TRBD2	TRBJ2-1	few	TRBV4-1	TGCGCCAGCAGCCTAAGGGGACTAGCTATCGATGAGCAGTTCTTC	CASSLRGLAIDEQFF
TRBD2	TRBJ2-1	.	TRBV24-1	TGTGCCACCAGTTTATCACCCCATCTTAGCGGGACCTACAATGAGCAGTTCTTC	CATSLSPHLSGTYNEQFF
.	TRBJ1-5	.	TRBV5-5	TGTGCCAGCAGCTACGGGGGGGGGCAGCCCCAGCATTTT	CASSYGGGQPQHF
TRBD1	TRBJ2-2	.	TRBV6-1	TGTGCCAGCAGTACAGGGGCAGGGGTGGCCGGGGAGCTGTTTTTT	CASSTGAGVAGELFF
TRBD2	TRBJ2-2	many	TRBV12-3/TRBV12-4	TGTGCCAGCAGTTTACTAGCGGGAACAAACCCCGGGGAGCTGTTTTTT	CASSLLAGTNPGELFF
.	TRBJ1-1	few	TRBV5-1	TGCGCCAGCAAGGGGCCGAGTGAACGAGAAGCTTTCTTT	CASKGPSEREAFF
.	TRBJ2-2	.	TRBV19	TGTGCCAGTAGTCCGGGTTCTAACTCTCAAACCGGGGAGCTGTTTTTT	CASSPGSNSQTGELFF
.	TRBJ1-2	many	TRBV5-1	TGCGCCAGCAGCTTGGAGTCGGTCAACTATGGCTACACCTTC	CASSLESVNYGYTF
TRBD1	TRBJ2-4	.	TRBV18	TGTGCCAGCTCAGCAGGACAGGAGAAAAACATTCAGTACTTC	CASSAGQEKNIQYF
TRBD2	TRBJ2-1	.	TRBV6-5	TGTGCCAGCAGTTATCGGACTAGCGGGAGTCTCGATGAGCAGTTCTTC	CASSYRTSGSLDEQFF
TRBD1	TRBJ1-2	.	TRBV6-5	TGTGCCAGCAGTTACGCGGACAGGGTCTATGGCTACACCTTC	CASSYADRVYGYTF
.	TRBJ1-3	few	TRBV7-6	TGTGCCAGCACATTGGGGCCGGGACGGAGAAACACCATATATTTT	CASTLGPGRRNTIYF
.	TRBJ2-7	.	TRBV12-3/TRBV12-4	TGTGCCAGCAGTTTAGGAACCCCCTCCTACGAGCAGTACTTC	CASSLGTPSYEQYF
.	TRBJ1-1	many	TRBV6-6	TGTGCCACCTCGACTGAAGGGGACACTGAAGCTTTCTTT	CATSTEGDTEAFF
TRBD1	TRBJ2-1	.	TRBV25-1	TGTGCCAGCGCTGTCTCAGGGGGCAATGAGCAGTTCTTC	CASAVSGGNEQFF
.	TRBJ2-2	few	TRBV24-1	TGTGCCACCAGTGATTTGACGAGGAACACCGGGGAGCTGTTTTTT	CATSDLTRNTGELFF
TRBD1	TRBJ2-2	many	TRBV18	TGTGCCAGCTCACTGGGACAGGGGAACACCGGGGAGCTGTTTTTT	CASSLGQGNTGELFF